These 10 T cell receptor beta chains were all obtained from the same sample, sequenced in a study of shared clonotypes between healthy human individuals. The data were produced by immunoSEQ multiplex PCR, yet TCRdb's version contains in-frame clones alone and is incomplete. Of 2 million to 2.5 million clones listed, 90% to 95% are singletons. The sequenced sample consisted of naive CD4+ T cells sorted from blood. Regarding subset: CD45RA+ positively selected. These receptors were obtained from a young man in good health.

The genes are TRBV2 and TRBJ1-1, with TRBD1 matching over 7 bases. The CDR3 is 15 amino acids. Germline V CDR1 and CDR2: SNHLY, FYNNEI. The V segment lost 2 bases and the J segment 5 bases; nucleotides outside the gene matches: 8. The CDR3 DNA sequence: TGTGCCAGCAGTGAAACAGGGGCTAGGAGGACTGAAGCTTTCTTT. This encodes CASSETGARRTEAFF.

The chain has TRBV10-3 and TRBJ1-5; possible D gene TRBD1, 6 bases. The germline V gene encodes CDR1 ENHRY and CDR2 SYGVKD. V lost 4 bases to trimming and J lost 0 bases, with 10 bases between them. This CDR3 has 15 amino acids. The DNA for the CDR3 is TGTGCCATCAGTGGGACAGACGATAGCAATCAGCCCCAGCATTTT. The encoded protein is CAISGTDDSNQPQHF.

On this clone itself: Different DNA sequences within this sample yield the same CDR3. The rearrangement links TRBV27 to TRBJ1-6; D is perhaps TRBD1 (6 bases). This CDR3 is built from 15 residues. Germline-derived CDR1 and CDR2 are MNHEY and SMNVEV (reference sequence). Trimming took 6 bases from V and 5 from J, leaving 14 bases between them. In DNA, the CDR3 is TGTGCCAGCAGCCTAGAAGGACAGAATAATTCACCCCTCCACTTT. This sequence encodes CASSLEGQNNSPLHF.

Concerning this clone: The same CDR3 can be traced to other DNA sequences in this sample. As DNA, the CDR3 is TGTGCCAGCAGTTTTAGGCAGGGGACCGGTGAAAAACTGTTTTTT. Its protein is CASSFRQGTGEKLFF. The V call is TRBV28, the J call TRBJ1-4; possible D gene TRBD1, 6 bases. Germline V gene data show CDR1 as MDHEN and CDR2 as SYDVKM. Trimming shortened V by 3 bases and J by 7 bases, and 15 bases separated the two germline ends. The CDR3 spans 15 residues.

The CDR3 is CASSLVLQGANSPLHF. In DNA form, the CDR3 reads TGTGCCAGCAGCTTAGTTTTGCAGGGGGCTAATTCACCCCTCCACTTT. The V and J genes are TRBV13 and TRBJ1-6; 8 nucleotides align to TRBD1. Losses at the gene ends were 1 base for V and 6 bases for J; bases not matched to a gene: 5. CDR3 size: 16 residues. Germline values: CDR1 PRHDT, CDR2 FYEKMQ (reference sequence).

Written as DNA, the CDR3 is TGTGCCATCAAACTAGGCCCTAATGAAAAACTGTTTTTT. This encodes CAIKLGPNEKLFF. V gene TRBV10-3 combines with J gene TRBJ1-4; no definite D call. There are 13 residues in the CDR3. Deletions cut 7 bases from V and 3 bases from J, with 9 bases between. Germline lookup yields CDR1 ENHRY and CDR2 SYGVKD.

The V and J genes are TRBV6-4 and TRBJ2-1; D is possibly TRBD2 (5 bases). V gave up 7 bases and J gave up 10 bases, with 11 bases separating them. Germline-derived CDR1 and CDR2 are MRHNA and SNTAGT. This CDR3 is 11 amino acids long. DNA for the CDR3: TGTGCCAGCAATCCACTAGGGGAGCAGTTCTTC. This sequence encodes CASNPLGEQFF.

The chain couples TRBV2 to TRBJ2-3; the D gene could be TRBD1 or TRBD2 (5 bases each). CDR3 size: 13 residues. CDR1 SNHLY and CDR2 FYNNEI come from the germline V gene. Trimming pared 7 bases from V and 6 bases from J, leaving 14 bases between. The CDR3 DNA reads as TGTGCCAGCACCAGGGACGGGTCCGATACGCAGTATTTT. This gives the protein CASTRDGSDTQYF.

Comment on this clone: Distinct nucleotide sequences in the sample also encode this CDR3. The J gene is TRBJ1-5, the V gene TRBV7-2, with D unresolved. The CDR3 is made up of 13 amino acids. V dropped 1 base and J dropped 3 bases, with 4 bases sitting between them. Germline V gene sequence: CDR1 SGHTA, CDR2 FQGNSA. Here the CDR3 reads CASSLGTNQPQHF. Here the CDR3 DNA reads TGTGCCAGCAGCTTAGGGACCAATCAGCCCCAGCATTTT. Combining the CDR3 with reference TRBV7-2 and TRBJ1-5 gives the whole variable domain GAGVSQSPSNKVTEKGKDVELRCDPISGHTALYWYRQSLGQGLEFLIYFQGNSAPDKSGLPSDRFSAERTGGSVSTLTIQRTQQEDSAVYLCASSLGTNQPQHFGDGTRLSIL.

The chain employs TRBV21-1 and TRBJ1-2. TRBV21-1 constitutes a pseudogene. The CDR3 extends over 13 amino acids. The CDR3 DNA follows: TGTGCCAGCAGCAAAATGAGGGGCCGGCGCTACACCTTC. This translates into CASSKMRGRRYTF.